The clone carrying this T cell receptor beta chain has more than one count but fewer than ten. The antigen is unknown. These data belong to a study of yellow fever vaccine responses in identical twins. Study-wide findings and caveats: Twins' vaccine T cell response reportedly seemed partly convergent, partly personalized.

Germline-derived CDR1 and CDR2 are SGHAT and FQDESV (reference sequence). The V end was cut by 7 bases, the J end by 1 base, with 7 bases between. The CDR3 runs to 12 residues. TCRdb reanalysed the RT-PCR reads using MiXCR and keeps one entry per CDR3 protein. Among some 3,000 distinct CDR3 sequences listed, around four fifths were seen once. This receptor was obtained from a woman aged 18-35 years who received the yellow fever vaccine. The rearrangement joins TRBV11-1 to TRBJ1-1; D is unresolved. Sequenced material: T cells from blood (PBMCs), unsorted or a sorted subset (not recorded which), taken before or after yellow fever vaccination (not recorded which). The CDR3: CASITGNTEAFF. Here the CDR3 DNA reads TGTGCCAGCATCACCGGGAACACTGAAGCTTTCTTT.